This entry lists 18 T cell receptor beta chains sequenced from one sample in a study of radiotherapy plus CTLA-4 blockade in lung cancer. Libraries were prepared by immunoSEQ multiplex PCR; TCRdb keeps only in-frame clonotypes and omits some of them. The sample lists about 45,000 clones; roughly 60% were seen once. The sample here was peripheral blood, taken from a patient treated with radiotherapy plus ipilimumab. These TCRs come from a human donor with non-small cell lung cancer who had a partial response to radiotherapy plus ipilimumab.

V usage is TRBV6-1 and J usage is TRBJ1-2, with TRBD1 matching over 8 bases. Germline loops: CDR1 MNHNS, CDR2 SASEGT. The CDR3 runs 14 residues. The V segment lost 3 bases and the J segment 5 bases; nucleotides outside the gene matches: 5. CDR3 in amino acids: CASSETRQGYGYTF. As DNA, the CDR3 is TGTGCCAGCAGTGAGACCCGACAGGGGTATGGCTACACCTTC.

This chain connects TRBV9 to TRBJ2-1, with 10 bases lining up with TRBD2. V shed 0 bases, J shed 5 bases, and the junction held 2 bases outside the gene matches. The germline V gene has CDR1 SGDLS and CDR2 YYNGEE. The CDR3 consists of 15 residues. The chain's CDR3 is CASSVGLAGDNEQFF. In DNA form, the CDR3 reads TGTGCCAGCAGCGTAGGACTAGCGGGTGACAATGAGCAGTTCTTC.

The chain links TRBV7-6 to TRBJ1-3; TRBD1 matches 7 bases. The CDR3 loop spans 11 amino acids. CDR1 is SGHVS and CDR2 is FNYEAQ in the germline V gene. Here the CDR3 reads CGDRAGNTIYF. DNA of the CDR3: TGTGGTGACAGGGCTGGAAACACCATATATTTT.

The table lists this clone with a count of one. Compared with germline, one end of the junction differs, possibly owing to a read error. This chain connects TRBV23-1 to TRBJ2-4; 9 bases line up with TRBD1. TRBV23-1 is flagged as an ORF with uncertain function. CDR3 length equals 18 residues. CDR3 in amino acids: CASGHRGRRLVAKNIQYF. CDR3 sequence (DNA): TGCGCCAGCGGTCACAGGGGGCGGCGGTTGGTGGCCAAAAACATTCAGTACTTC.

This chain links TRBV29-1 with TRBJ1-1, with D unclear. The CDR3 contains 13 residues. Germline-derived CDR1 and CDR2 are SQVTM and ANQGSEA. V was pared by 3 bases and J by 5 bases, with 13 bases between. The CDR3 DNA is TGCAGCGTTGATGGGCTAACGGTTACTGAAGCTTTCTTT. This sequence encodes CSVDGLTVTEAFF.

This clone turned up a few times. The chain is built from TRBV7-9 and TRBJ2-4; D possibly corresponds to TRBD2 (6 bases). The CDR3 is made up of 19 amino acids. Per germline, CDR1 SEHNR and CDR2 FQNEAQ (reference sequence). Trimming stripped 4 bases from V and 4 bases from J, with 26 bases between. The CDR3, as DNA: TGTGCCAGCAGCTCGCAAACCGGGAGAGATTTTGGGCCGAAAAACATTCAGTACTTC. It is translated as CASSSQTGRDFGPKNIQYF.

The chain carries TRBV5-1 and TRBJ1-1; TRBD1 aligns across 7 bases. Germline CDR1 is SGHRS and CDR2 is YFSETQ. The CDR3 consists of 14 residues. V dropped 4 bases and J dropped 7; count of bases not matched to a gene: 10. The CDR3 reads CASSVSPTGDEAFF. In DNA form, the CDR3 reads TGCGCCAGCAGCGTTAGCCCTACAGGGGATGAAGCTTTCTTT.

This clone occurred a few times. This chain uses TRBV7-8 with TRBJ2-3; the match to TRBD2 covers 7 bases. The V and J ends lost 5 bases and 7 bases, in that order; junction bases with no gene match: 9. CDR3 size: 14 residues. Per germline, CDR1 SGHVS and CDR2 FQNEAQ. In DNA, the CDR3 is TGTGCCAGCAGCCCGACTAGCCTCGGGAATACGCAGTATTTT. The encoded protein is CASSPTSLGNTQYF.

The V and J genes are TRBV6-6 and TRBJ1-1, with 9 bases aligning to TRBD1. Looked up from germline, CDR1 is MNHNY and CDR2 is SVGAGI (reference sequence). The CDR3 runs to 15 residues. Trimming took 2 bases from V and 6 from J; bases not matched to a gene: 7. CDR3 DNA: TGTGCCAGCAGTTACCCGGGGACAGGGCGGCCTGAAGCTTTCTTT. Amino acid sequence: CASSYPGTGRPEAFF.

CDR3 nucleotides: TGCGCCAGCAGCTTGTTGGGCCAAAAGGAAGCTTTCTTT. Translation gives CASSLLGQKEAFF. The genes are TRBV5-1 and TRBJ1-1; no reliable D call. The CDR3 sequence is 13 residues long. Trimming removed 1 base at V and 8 bases at J, with 12 bases between. Germline CDR1 SGHRS, CDR2 YFSETQ.

This clone was detected a few times. The rearrangement joins TRBV7-9 to TRBJ2-1, with 11 nucleotides matching TRBD2. V lost 5 bases, J lost 16 bases, and 7 bases stayed unmatched. Germline V gene sequence: CDR1 SEHNR, CDR2 FQNEAQ (reference sequence). CDR3 length: 12 amino acids. CDR3 region: CASSPLAGGFFF. The CDR3 region has the DNA TGTGCCAGCAGCCCTCTAGCGGGAGGTTTTTTCTTC.

The J gene is TRBJ2-6, the V gene TRBV6-1; TRBD2 aligns across 15 bases. Trimming removed 6 bases from V and 1 base from J; junction bases left unmatched: 13. Germline lookup yields CDR1 MNHNS and CDR2 SASEGT. The CDR3 extends over 21 amino acids. The CDR3 bases are TGTGCCAGCAGGGAACGGCCAAAGGGACTAGCGGGGGGATCTGGGGCCAACGTCCTGACTTTC. This codes for CASRERPKGLAGGSGANVLTF.

The V call is TRBV6-5, the J call TRBJ1-2; 7 bases match TRBD1. The CDR3 totals 14 residues. The V gene's germline CDR1 is MNHEY and CDR2 SVGAGI. V lost 2 bases to trimming and J lost 8 bases; unmatched junction nucleotides: 8. The CDR3 loop reads CASSYQTGYGGYTF. For the CDR3, the DNA is TGTGCCAGCAGTTACCAGACAGGGTATGGGGGCTACACCTTC.

The V gene is TRBV28, the J gene TRBJ1-1; 8 nucleotides match TRBD1. V gave up 5 bases and J gave up 7 bases; unmatched junction bases: 6. CDR1 MDHEN and CDR2 SYDVKM come from the germline V gene. CDR3 length equals 13 residues. CDR3 amino acids: CASSPGQGGEAFF. The CDR3 nucleotides are TGTGCCAGCAGTCCCGGACAGGGTGGTGAAGCTTTCTTT.

With respect to this clone: Other nucleotide sequences in the sample specify the same CDR3. J is TRBJ2-3 and V is TRBV25-1, with D tentatively TRBD1 (5 bases). The V end was cut by 8 bases, the J end by 6 bases, with 9 bases between. Germline assignment: CDR1 MGHDK and CDR2 SYGVNS. The CDR3 consists of 11 residues. The CDR3 DNA follows: TGTGCCAGCGCCGCAGGGGATACGCAGTATTTT. This sequence encodes CASAAGDTQYF.

The chain carries TRBV6-5 and TRBJ2-5, with D possibly matching TRBD1 (5 bases). The CDR3 extends over 13 amino acids. The V gene's germline CDR1 is MNHEY and CDR2 SVGAGI. Trimming stripped 5 bases from V and 5 bases from J, with 12 bases between. For the CDR3, the DNA is TGTGCCAGCAGTGGGGCAGGGAAGGAGACCCAGTACTTC. This encodes CASSGAGKETQYF.

The chain is built from TRBV27 and TRBJ1-2, with a weak D call TRBD1 (5 bases). V was cut by 3 bases and J by 7 bases, with 12 bases left in between. This CDR3 region has 13 residues. The germline V gene has CDR1 MNHEY and CDR2 SMNVEV (reference sequence). CDR3 DNA sequence: TGTGCCAGCAGTTTCCTGGGGCAAGGTGGCTACACCTTC. Its translation: CASSFLGQGGYTF.

This clone came up a few times. The chain carries TRBV7-2 and TRBJ2-2, with D possibly matching TRBD1 (5 bases). Per germline, CDR1 SGHTA and CDR2 FQGNSA. V was shortened by 3 bases and J by 3 bases, with 8 bases between the two germline ends. The CDR3 extends over 14 amino acids. CDR3 nucleotides: TGTGCCAGCAGCTTGGGGCGATACACCGGGGAGCTGTTTTTT. It encodes CASSLGRYTGELFF.